This TCR beta chain was documented in a study of shared clonotypes between healthy human individuals. Study-wide background: Aged 18 to 49, the donors were two women and three men. The study's findings and limits: Despite large depth, rarefaction showed incomplete sorted-subset sequencing. Naive CD4 clonotypes were shared across a few donors at about 5%.

Germline CDR1 is KGHSY and CDR2 is FQNENV. The ends lost 2 bases at V and 5 bases at J; junction bases unmatched: 3. CDR3 length: 15 amino acids. The method was immunoSEQ multiplex PCR; TCRdb's version includes in-frame clones alone and lacks a portion of them. The table has some 2.3 million clones, about 92% seen once. This clone showed up just once. What it binds is unknown. The origin of this receptor is a man in his late teens or twenties in good health. Some clones in this sample may be carry-over from other donors' samples. The specimen sequenced was naive CD4+ T cells from PBMCs. Subset indicated: CD45RA+ positively selected. The chain recombines TRBV16 with TRBJ2-5; 12 nucleotides align to TRBD1. CDR3 in DNA: TGTGCCAGCAGCCAAGGGACAGGGGGCTTGGAGACCCAGTACTTC. It specifies CASSQGTGGLETQYF.